These 5 T cell receptor beta chains share one sample of origin, sequenced in a study of shared clonotypes between healthy human individuals. CD45RO-negative cells were positively selected for CCR7, leaving out terminally differentiated effector memory CD45RA+ cells. Clones were sequenced by immunoSEQ multiplex PCR, and TCRdb holds only the in-frame ones, with some missing. This sample carries under 1 million clones, about 97% of them seen once, and the ten largest clones take about 0.21%. The source material was naive CD8+ T cells sorted from blood. These receptors originate from a young man in good health.

With respect to this clone: In the same sample, other DNA sequences code for this CDR3. V and J are TRBV7-8 and TRBJ2-1, with 12 bases matching TRBD2. The germline V gene has CDR1 SGHVS and CDR2 FQNEAQ. The CDR3 contains 15 residues. Trimming took 2 bases from V and 4 from J; bases not matched to a gene: 0. The CDR3 DNA is TGTGCCAGCAGCTTACTAGCGGGAGGGTACAATGAGCAGTTCTTC. It specifies CASSLLAGGYNEQFF.

As to this clone: Different DNA sequences within this sample yield the same CDR3. The chain recombines TRBV7-9 with TRBJ2-7; D gene ambiguous. The length of the CDR3 is 11 residues. CDR1 is SEHNR, CDR2 FQNEAQ, per germline (reference sequence). With 3 bases removed from V and 7 bases from J, the gap between germline ends came to 7 bases. This CDR3 is CASSLGLEQYF. CDR3 nucleotides: TGTGCCAGCAGCTTGGGTCTGGAGCAGTACTTC.

This chain links TRBV4-1 with TRBJ2-7, with TRBD1 matching 8 bases. Germline-derived CDR1 and CDR2 are MGHRA and YSYEKL. Germline trimming cut 3 bases from V and 3 bases from J; bases unmatched to any gene: 4. This CDR3 is built from 14 residues. CDR3 in DNA: TGCGCCAGCAGCCAGTACGACAGGGGCTACGAGCAGTACTTC. Its protein product is CASSQYDRGYEQYF.

As for this clone: In the same sample, other DNA sequences code for this CDR3. The J gene is TRBJ2-1, the V gene TRBV7-9, with D unclear. The V end lost 5 bases, the J end lost 0 bases, and 11 bases lay between the germline ends. CDR3 size: 15 residues. Germline CDR1 SEHNR, CDR2 FQNEAQ (reference sequence). CDR3 in amino acids: CASSPPRSSYNEQFF. The CDR3 DNA follows: TGTGCCAGCAGCCCCCCTCGGAGCTCCTACAATGAGCAGTTCTTC.

J is TRBJ2-5 and V is TRBV7-6; D may match TRBD1 or TRBD2 (5 bases each). CDR3 length: 14 residues. With 7 bases removed from V and 3 bases from J, the gap between germline ends came to 15 bases. CDR1 and CDR2 from the germline V gene are SGHVS and FNYEAQ. CDR3 residues: CASNGPRGEETQYF. The CDR3 bases are TGTGCCAGCAACGGACCAAGGGGAGAAGAGACCCAGTACTTC.